Shown below are 31 T cell receptor beta chains from a single sample sequenced in a study of blood T cell repertoires in COVID-19 (dated by TCRdb to about 2020). Library construction relied on the immunoSEQ multiplex PCR assay. TCRdb obtained this table from immuneACCESS and retained in-frame rearrangements with V and J assigned. These tables miss some clones; where compared with another copy, unresolved V genes account for less than half of the shortfall, and the remainder is unexplained. The sample yields roughly 39,000 clones; around 95% were counted once. The leading ten clones occupy 3.5% to 4.5% of the sample. The sample consisted of peripheral blood. All receptors come from a human donor with active COVID-19. The donor label of this sample is uncertain.

The J gene is TRBJ2-7, the V gene TRBV27, with TRBD2 matching 11 bases. Germline-derived CDR1 and CDR2 are MNHEY and SMNVEV (reference sequence). The junction had 9 bases not matched to a gene; V was cut back by 5 bases and J by 9 bases. This CDR3 is built from 14 residues. CDR3 DNA: TGTGCCAGCAGTACCACTAGCGGGAGATCAGGGCAGTACTTC. It yields the protein CASSTTSGRSGQYF.

CDR3 nucleotides: TGTGCCAGCAGCCTTGACACTGCGGGTCTCTCCTACGAGCAGTACTTC. As protein: CASSLDTAGLSYEQYF. The V gene is TRBV5-4, the J gene TRBJ2-7, with a possible D match to TRBD2 (5 bases). Looked up from germline, CDR1 is SGHNT and CDR2 is YYREEE (reference sequence). The CDR3 has 16 residues. The V end lost 4 bases, the J end lost 0 bases, and 17 bases lay between the germline ends. Full variable domain (outside the CDR3, taken from reference TRBV5-4 and TRBJ2-7): ETGVTQSPTHLIKTRGQQVTLRCSSQSGHNTVSWYQQALGQGPQFIFQYYREEENGRGNFPPRFSGLQFPNYSSELNVNALELDDSALYLCASSLDTAGLSYEQYFGPGTRLTVT.

The rearrangement links TRBV3-1 (or the pseudogene TRBV3-2) to TRBJ1-3; D perhaps matches TRBD1 (5 bases). The CDR3 runs to 17 residues. The V gene lost 0 bases and the J gene lost 0 bases, with 12 bases spanning the gap. The germline V gene has CDR1 LGHDT and CDR2 YNNKEL (reference sequence). CDR3 sequence: CASSQDGTDYSGNTIYF. The DNA for the CDR3 is TGTGCCAGCAGCCAAGATGGGACGGACTACTCTGGAAACACCATATATTTT.

V usage is TRBV6-2 or TRBV6-3 and J usage is TRBJ2-7, with 11 bases lining up with TRBD2. V trimming: 0 bases; J trimming: 2 bases; junction bases outside the gene matches: 9. The CDR3 is 18 residues long. CDR1 is MNHEY and CDR2 is SVGEGT in the germline V gene. CDR3 sequence (DNA): TGTGCCAGCAGTTACTCACCTTCCACTAGCGGGAGTCCCTACGAGCAGTACTTC. Protein: CASSYSPSTSGSPYEQYF.

The CDR3: CASRLAPGGKLFF. Written as DNA, the CDR3 is TGTGCCAGCAGGCTTGCCCCAGGGGGGAAACTGTTTTTT. The genes are TRBV12-3 or TRBV12-4 and TRBJ1-4; TRBD1 matches at 7 bases. The CDR3 spans 13 residues. The trim removed 6 bases at V and 11 bases at J, leaving 9 bases unmatched.

This chain joins TRBV7-9 and TRBJ1-5; a possible D gene is TRBD1 (6 bases). The length of the CDR3 is 17 residues. V lost 4 bases, J lost 9 bases, and 25 bases lay in between. CDR1 is SEHNR, CDR2 FQNEAQ, per germline (reference sequence). The CDR3 protein is CASSSTLGGSRAAPQHF. The CDR3 coding sequence is TGTGCCAGCAGCTCCACATTAGGGGGAAGCAGAGCAGCGCCCCAGCATTTT.

J is TRBJ2-3 and V is TRBV11-3; 10 nucleotides agree with TRBD2. The ends lost 7 bases at V and 2 bases at J; junction bases unmatched: 9. The CDR3 is made up of 16 amino acids. The germline gives CDR1 SGHNT, CDR2 YENEEA. This CDR3 is CASTGASGGLTDTQYF. The CDR3, as DNA: TGTGCCAGCACCGGGGCTAGCGGGGGACTCACAGATACGCAGTATTTT.

The chain's CDR3 is CASTLANYGYTF. CDR3 DNA sequence: TGTGCCAGCACCCTCGCTAACTATGGCTACACCTTC. The V and J genes are TRBV12-3 or TRBV12-4 and TRBJ1-2, with D uncertain. The CDR3 extends over 12 amino acids. V was shortened by 7 bases and J by 0 bases, with 6 bases between the two germline ends.

The gene calls are TRBV7-2 and TRBJ2-7; a possible D gene is TRBD2 (6 bases). The CDR3 extends over 17 amino acids. The germline V gene encodes CDR1 SGHTA and CDR2 FQGNSA. V lost 5 bases and J lost 9, with 29 bases in between. Here the CDR3 reads CASSPGGPGRPSSGQYF. CDR3 bases: TGTGCCAGCAGCCCCGGGGGTCCGGGCCGTCCCAGCTCCGGGCAGTACTTC. The whole variable domain, filled in from reference TRBV7-2 and TRBJ2-7, reads GAGVSQSPSNKVTEKGKDVELRCDPISGHTALYWYRQSLGQGLEFLIYFQGNSAPDKSGLPSDRFSAERTGGSVSTLTIQRTQQEDSAVYLCASSPGGPGRPSSGQYFGPGTRLTVT.

The CDR3 here is CASSLLSSGDSTDTQYF. CDR3 in DNA: TGTGCCAGCTCACTTCTTTCGAGCGGGGATAGCACAGATACGCAGTATTTT. The rearrangement joins TRBV18 to TRBJ2-3, with 7 bases matching TRBD2. The CDR3 has 17 amino acids. The V segment lost 4 bases and the J segment 0 bases; nucleotides outside the gene matches: 10. CDR1 and CDR2 (germline): KGHSH, LQKENI. The complete variable domain, with remaining parts taken from reference TRBV18 and TRBJ2-3, reads NAGVMQNPRHLVRRRGQEARLRCSPMKGHSHVYWYRQLPEEGLKFMVYLQKENIIDESGMPKERFSAEFPKEGPSILRIQQVVRGDSAAYFCASSLLSSGDSTDTQYFGPGTRLTVL.

The J gene is TRBJ2-1, the V gene TRBV7-7; 13 nucleotides align to TRBD2. Germline-derived CDR1 and CDR2 are SSHAT and FNYEAQ (reference sequence). This CDR3 has 15 amino acids. V shed 4 bases and J 4 bases; nucleotides not matched to a gene: 1. CDR3 in DNA: TGTGCCAGCAGCTCGACTAGCGGGGGGTACAATGAGCAGTTCTTC. It specifies CASSSTSGGYNEQFF.

V usage is TRBV9 and J usage is TRBJ2-3; D perhaps matches TRBD2 (6 bases). Trimming removed 0 bases from V and 2 bases from J, with 13 bases in between. From germline, CDR1 is SGDLS and CDR2 YYNGEE. This CDR3 has 16 residues. The CDR3 protein is CASSVVGGGATDTQYF. The CDR3 nucleotides read TGTGCCAGCAGCGTAGTCGGAGGCGGGGCCACAGATACGCAGTATTTT.

The chain couples TRBV9 to TRBJ2-7; 13 bases fit TRBD2. The germline CDR1 and CDR2 sequences are SGDLS and YYNGEE. V shed 3 bases, J shed 5 bases, and the junction held 5 bases outside the gene matches. The CDR3 has 15 amino acids. The CDR3 sequence is CASSEGTSGNHEQYF. CDR3 in DNA: TGTGCCAGCAGCGAAGGGACTAGCGGGAACCACGAGCAGTACTTC.

The chain employs TRBV19 and TRBJ1-2, with D uncertain. Trimming removed 5 bases at V and 1 base at J, with 11 bases between. CDR1 LNHDA and CDR2 SQIVND come from the germline V gene (reference sequence). This CDR3 is 14 amino acids long. This chain's CDR3 is CASSSGVRNYGYTF. As DNA, the CDR3 is TGTGCCAGTAGTTCCGGGGTTCGTAACTATGGCTACACCTTC.

This chain joins TRBV12-5 and TRBJ2-1; 8 nucleotides line up with TRBD1. The CDR3 contains 14 residues. CDR1 and CDR2 (germline): LGHNT, FRNRAP. Trimming removed 6 bases from V and 8 bases from J; junction bases left unmatched: 9. CDR3 sequence reads: CASGLGQGFHEQFF. CDR3 DNA: TGTGCTAGTGGCCTCGGACAGGGCTTCCATGAGCAGTTCTTC.

This rearrangement joins TRBV19 to TRBJ1-1; no clear D. The CDR3 is made up of 12 amino acids. V was shortened by 3 bases and J by 4 bases, with 6 bases between the two germline ends. In germline, CDR1 is LNHDA, CDR2 SQIVND (reference sequence). CDR3 region: CASSMSSTEAFF. DNA of the CDR3: TGTGCCAGTAGTATGAGCTCCACTGAAGCTTTCTTT. The full variable domain, its missing parts supplied by reference TRBV19 and TRBJ1-1, is DGGITQSPKYLFRKEGQNVTLSCEQNLNHDAMYWYRQDPGQGLRLIYYSQIVNDFQKGDIAEGYSVSREKKESFPLTVTSAQKNPTAFYLCASSMSSTEAFFGQGTRLTVV.

This sequence joins TRBV21-1 and TRBJ2-7; no DNA check was done on the table's D call, TRBD1. TRBV21-1 is a listed pseudogene. The CDR3 runs to 17 residues. The CDR3 region is CASILGQGCGPNYEQYF. CDR3 in DNA: TGTGCCAGCATCCTCGGACAGGGTTGCGGGCCGAACTACGAGCAGTACTTC.

The rearrangement uses TRBV25-1 and TRBJ1-2; D is ambiguous. Trimming took off 5 bases at V and 6 bases at J, with 7 bases between the two ends. This CDR3 has 11 amino acids. Germline values: CDR1 MGHDK, CDR2 SYGVNS. This CDR3 reads CASSLGHGYTF. Written as DNA, the CDR3 is TGTGCCAGCAGTCTGGGCCATGGCTACACCTTC.

The chain links TRBV29-1 to TRBJ2-7; 9 bases line up with TRBD1. Germline CDR1 and CDR2: SQVTM and ANQGSEA. This CDR3 comprises 14 residues. V dropped 4 bases and J dropped 2; count of bases not matched to a gene: 6. The CDR3, as DNA: TGCAGCGTTGCCGGGACAGGGCGAACCTACGAGCAGTACTTC. Amino acids: CSVAGTGRTYEQYF.

The chain couples TRBV29-1 to TRBJ2-3; tentatively, D is TRBD2 (6 bases). The CDR3 loop spans 13 amino acids. Trimming removed 3 bases at V and 5 bases at J, with 12 bases between. Germline CDR1 and CDR2: SQVTM and ANQGSEA. This CDR3 is CSVDGGRRDTQYF. CDR3 sequence (DNA): TGCAGCGTTGACGGGGGTCGGAGAGATACGCAGTATTTT.

The chain employs TRBV4-3 and TRBJ2-7; 7 nucleotides align to TRBD1. Unmatched junction bases numbered 11, after V lost 0 bases and J lost 6 bases. CDR1 LGHNA and CDR2 YSLEER come from the germline V gene. The CDR3 loop spans 16 amino acids. CDR3 DNA: TGCGCCAGCAGCCAAGATCGGGCAGGGGGAGAAGGCGAGCAGTACTTC. Protein: CASSQDRAGGEGEQYF.

The sample holds one count of this clone. The rearrangement links TRBV10-3 to TRBJ2-7, with 8 bases lining up with TRBD1. The CDR3 loop spans 12 amino acids. V shed 6 bases, J shed 5 bases, and the junction held 3 bases outside the gene matches. Germline V gene lookup returns CDR1 ENHRY and CDR2 SYGVKD. The CDR3 reads CAIRAQGDEQYF. The CDR3 DNA is TGTGCCATCAGGGCACAGGGGGACGAGCAGTACTTC.

This CDR3 is CASTLAGGLSGANVLTF. For the CDR3, the DNA is TGTGCCTCGACACTAGCGGGGGGCCTCTCTGGGGCCAACGTCCTGACTTTC. V and J are TRBV10-3 and TRBJ2-6, with 12 bases matching TRBD2. CDR1 ENHRY and CDR2 SYGVKD come from the germline V gene. V dropped 11 bases and J dropped 0; count of bases not matched to a gene: 8. This CDR3 contains 17 residues.

The V gene is TRBV6-4, the J gene TRBJ2-1; TRBD1 matches 7 bases. The CDR3 spans 15 residues. J gave up 5 bases and V 0 bases, and 4 bases lay outside the gene matches. Germline V gene sequence: CDR1 MRHNA, CDR2 SNTAGT. The DNA of the CDR3 is TGTGCCAGCAGTGACTCGAGAGGGGGCCACAATGAGCAGTTCTTC. This encodes CASSDSRGGHNEQFF.

This sequence joins TRBV6-5 and TRBJ2-7; 10 bases fit TRBD1. The germline gives CDR1 MNHEY, CDR2 SVGAGI. This CDR3 is built from 14 residues. The V segment lost 6 bases and the J segment 3 bases; nucleotides outside the gene matches: 5. The CDR3, as DNA: TGTGCCAGCAGCCGACAGGGGGCTCTCTACGAGCAGTACTTC. Its protein product is CASSRQGALYEQYF.

V is TRBV29-1 and J is TRBJ2-5; D ambiguous. CDR1 and CDR2 from the germline V gene are SQVTM and ANQGSEA. The CDR3 is made up of 11 amino acids. Trimming left V 3 bases short and J 4 bases short, with 6 bases between. CDR3 nucleotide sequence: TGCAGCGTTGATCGGGTAGAGACCCAGTACTTC. Its translation is CSVDRVETQYF.

This clone occurred once. The CDR3 region is CSAARGYTEAFF. The CDR3 DNA reads TGCAGCGCCGCCAGGGGTTATACTGAAGCTTTCTTT. The J gene is TRBJ1-1, the V gene TRBV29-1; D is possibly TRBD1 (6 bases). This CDR3 has 12 residues. Germline lookup yields CDR1 SQVTM and CDR2 ANQGSEA. V gave up 7 bases and J gave up 5 bases, with 14 bases separating them.

The CDR3 protein is CASSPGGRETQYF. CDR3 DNA sequence: TGTGCCAGCAGCCCCGGAGGGCGAGAGACCCAGTACTTC. The chain is built from TRBV7-2 and TRBJ2-5; D might be TRBD2 (6 bases). Per germline, CDR1 SGHTA and CDR2 FQGNSA. The CDR3 runs 13 residues. V was clipped by 5 bases and J by 4 bases, with 11 bases between them.

The gene calls are TRBV6-1 and TRBJ2-7; weak D call: TRBD1 (5 bases). Germline CDR1 reads MNHNS; CDR2 reads SASEGT. V was cut by 1 base and J by 2 bases, with 9 bases left in between. The CDR3 is 14 amino acids. The CDR3 nucleotides read TGTGCCAGCAGTGAAGAAGTGGGGCCCTACGAGCAGTACTTC. Translated: CASSEEVGPYEQYF.

The chain carries TRBV13 and TRBJ2-3, with 9 bases aligning to TRBD2. With 1 base clipped from V and 2 bases from J, the junction kept 16 bases outside the gene matches. The CDR3 totals 20 residues. Looked up from germline, CDR1 is PRHDT and CDR2 is FYEKMQ (reference sequence). The CDR3 DNA is TGTGCCAGCAGCTTAGTGGGTGTCGTGGCTAGCGGGGTGCACACAGATACGCAGTATTTT. Protein sequence: CASSLVGVVASGVHTDTQYF.

The chain uses TRBV29-1 and TRBJ1-4; tentatively, D is TRBD1 (5 bases). The CDR3 spans 13 residues. CDR1 and CDR2 from the germline V gene are SQVTM and ANQGSEA. Trimming took off 6 bases at V and 5 bases at J, with 13 bases between the two ends. CDR3 coding DNA: TGCAGCGTGGGGGAGGGGACGAATGAAAAACTGTTTTTT. It yields the protein CSVGEGTNEKLFF.